Below are 27 T cell receptor beta chains sequenced from a single sample in a study of PD-L1 blockade in urothelial cancer (dated by TCRdb to 2016 to 2017). Explained via the paper, the time point label denotes: pretreatment peripheral blood. Libraries were made using the immunoSEQ multiplex PCR assay. Drawn from immuneACCESS, this table holds only the in-frame rearrangements with V and J called that TCRdb kept. Clones are partly lost; checked studies trace under half to an unresolved V gene and leave the rest unexplained. This sample is represented by just under 65,000 clones; over 75% of them were singletons. The top ten clonotypes cover about 1.6% of the sample. The sample here was PBMCs, taken around atezolizumab (anti-PD-L1) treatment. These receptors were collected from a man aged 65 to 79 with urothelial cancer.

V and J are TRBV7-2 and TRBJ1-5; D unclear. Germline loops: CDR1 SGHTA, CDR2 FQGNSA. The CDR3 covers 13 residues. Trimming cost V 1 base and J 5 bases, with 6 bases left between them. Written as DNA, the CDR3 is TGTGCCAGCAGCTTAGGGCGGGATCAGCCCCAGCATTTT. Translating gives CASSLGRDQPQHF.

The chain is built from TRBV7-2 and TRBJ1-4; D ambiguous. V was clipped by 5 bases and J by 8 bases, with 9 bases between them. CDR3 length: 12 amino acids. CDR1 SGHTA and CDR2 FQGNSA come from the germline V gene. CDR3: CASSRRAEKLFF. In nucleotides, the CDR3 is TGTGCCAGCAGCCGGAGGGCGGAAAAACTGTTTTTT.

The chain recombines TRBV27 with TRBJ2-1, with a weak D call TRBD2 (7 bases). From germline, CDR1 is MNHEY and CDR2 SMNVEV (reference sequence). V was trimmed by 3 bases and J by 9 bases, leaving 15 bases between them. The CDR3 has 14 residues. The CDR3, as DNA: TGTGCCAGCAGTTTGGGCCGGGGGGCAAGTGAGCAGTTCTTC. Translation gives CASSLGRGASEQFF.

CDR3 coding DNA: TGTGCCAGCAGCTCCACGACAGGGGGCACTGAAGCTTTCTTT. Translated: CASSSTTGGTEAFF. The gene calls are TRBV11-2 and TRBJ1-1; TRBD1 aligns across 9 bases. The ends lost 4 bases at V and 4 bases at J; junction bases unmatched: 4. Germline V lookup: CDR1 SGHAT, CDR2 FQNNGV. This CDR3 contains 14 residues.

V and J are TRBV28 and TRBJ1-1; TRBD1 aligns across 9 bases. V lost 4 bases and J lost 4; bases outside the gene matches: 13. CDR1 and CDR2 (germline): MDHEN, SYDVKM. CDR3 length equals 17 residues. The CDR3 loop is CASSSPRDRDSGTEAFF. CDR3 nucleotide sequence: TGTGCCAGCAGTTCCCCACGGGACAGGGATTCGGGCACTGAAGCTTTCTTT.

The V gene is TRBV9, the J gene TRBJ2-5; D is possibly TRBD1 (6 bases). The CDR3 runs 16 residues. CDR1 is SGDLS, CDR2 YYNGEE, per germline. With 3 bases removed from V and 1 base from J, the gap between germline ends came to 16 bases. CDR3 in DNA: TGTGCCAGCAGCGAGCAGGACCTAGGGGGCCAAGAGACCCAGTACTTC. It is translated as CASSEQDLGGQETQYF.

In its sample, this clone was seen once. CDR3 protein: CASLETKRGEQYF. CDR3 bases: TGTGCCAGCCTAGAAACCAAGCGAGGGGAGCAGTACTTC. This sequence joins TRBV2 and TRBJ2-7; weak D call: TRBD2 (5 bases). The CDR3 loop spans 13 amino acids. From germline, CDR1 is SNHLY and CDR2 FYNNEI. The ends were cut back, 8 bases at V and 7 bases at J, with 18 bases in the middle.

The chain employs TRBV5-5 and TRBJ1-1; D remains ambiguous. The CDR3 consists of 14 residues. The germline V gene has CDR1 SGHKS and CDR2 YYEKEE (reference sequence). The V and J ends lost 5 bases and 3 bases respectively, with 14 bases between them. The CDR3 spells CASSRSGSYTEAFF. The DNA of the CDR3 is TGTGCCAGCAGTCGCTCTGGGAGCTACACTGAAGCTTTCTTT.

The V gene is TRBV28, the J gene TRBJ1-5, with D unclear. Germline CDR1 reads MDHEN; CDR2 reads SYDVKM. Trimming left V 5 bases short and J 6 bases short, with 5 bases between. CDR3 length equals 11 residues. The CDR3 here is CASSLGQPQHF. Here the CDR3 DNA reads TGTGCCAGCAGTCTCGGTCAGCCCCAGCATTTT.

This sequence joins TRBV28 and TRBJ2-7, with D possibly matching TRBD2 (6 bases). Trimming removed 6 bases from V and 2 bases from J, with 11 bases in between. The germline CDR1 and CDR2 sequences are MDHEN and SYDVKM. The length of the CDR3 is 13 residues. Here the CDR3 DNA reads TGTGCCAGCAGGCGGGGACGGCCCTACGAGCAGTACTTC. This codes for CASRRGRPYEQYF.

The chain carries TRBV4-2 and TRBJ2-3, with 9 bases that match TRBD2. In germline, CDR1 is LGHNA, CDR2 YNFKEQ. The CDR3 extends over 17 amino acids. Trimming took 0 bases from V and 4 from J; bases not matched to a gene: 8. This CDR3 is CASSQEGGGRAADTQYF. CDR3 in DNA: TGTGCCAGCAGCCAAGAGGGGGGCGGGAGGGCCGCAGATACGCAGTATTTT.

This clone was picked up a small number of times. This chain links TRBV11-2 with TRBJ2-7, with a weak D call TRBD2 (6 bases). Per the germline V gene, CDR1 is SGHAT and CDR2 is FQNNGV. With 6 bases removed from V and 0 bases from J, the gap between germline ends came to 12 bases. The CDR3 is 14 amino acids. The CDR3 region has the DNA TGTGCCAGCAGTTGGGGAGGTACCTCCTACGAGCAGTACTTC. Translation gives CASSWGGTSYEQYF. The full variable domain, rest sourced from reference TRBV11-2 and TRBJ2-7, is EAGVAQSPRYKIIEKRQSVAFWCNPISGHATLYWYQQILGQGPKLLIQFQNNGVVDDSQLPKDRFSAERLKGVDSTLKIQPAKLEDSAVYLCASSWGGTSYEQYFGPGTRLTVT.

This clone has just a few counts. The chain has TRBV28 and TRBJ2-7, with D tentatively TRBD2 (5 bases). Trimming left V 3 bases short and J 0 bases short, with 12 bases between. From germline, CDR1 is MDHEN and CDR2 SYDVKM. This CDR3 spans 15 amino acids. In DNA form, the CDR3 reads TGTGCCAGCAGTTTTCCCGGAGGCCGCTCCTACGAGCAGTACTTC. Protein product: CASSFPGGRSYEQYF.

This clone was recorded only once. The V gene is TRBV10-3, the J gene TRBJ2-7; 9 bases line up with TRBD1. Germline V gene sequence: CDR1 ENHRY, CDR2 SYGVKD. Losses at the gene ends were 1 base for V and 6 bases for J; bases not matched to a gene: 4. This CDR3 spans 14 amino acids. The CDR3 loop is CAISECGQGCEQYF. The CDR3 bases are TGTGCCATCAGTGAGTGCGGACAGGGGTGCGAGCAGTACTTC.

The gene calls are TRBV4-3 and TRBJ2-2; 9 bases fit TRBD2. Germline values: CDR1 LGHNA, CDR2 YSLEER. V dropped 0 bases and J dropped 5; count of bases not matched to a gene: 7. The length of the CDR3 is 17 residues. The CDR3 bases are TGCGCCAGCAGCCAAGAGGGTAGCGGGAGCTGGACCGGGGAGCTGTTTTTT. Its translation is CASSQEGSGSWTGELFF.

This clone was counted a few times. This sequence joins TRBV29-1 and TRBJ2-6, with TRBD1 identical over 8 bases. Germline V CDR1 and CDR2: SQVTM, ANQGSEA. CDR3 length equals 14 residues. V dropped 4 bases and J dropped 3; count of bases not matched to a gene: 2. The DNA for the CDR3 is TGCAGCGTTGCAGGGGGCTATGGGGCCAACGTCCTGACTTTC. Its protein is CSVAGGYGANVLTF.

This clone was detected a few times. The rearrangement joins TRBV27 to TRBJ2-7; D might be TRBD2 (6 bases). The V and J ends lost 9 bases and 5 bases respectively, with 17 bases between them. The CDR3 runs 13 residues. In germline, CDR1 is MNHEY, CDR2 SMNVEV (reference sequence). The CDR3 nucleotides are TGTGCCAGTTCAGCCGGGAGTATTGACGAGCAGTACTTC. Protein product: CASSAGSIDEQYF.

The J gene is TRBJ2-7, the V gene TRBV28; TRBD1 agrees at 7 bases. The CDR3 sequence is 14 residues long. V lost 5 bases, J lost 0 bases, and 4 bases stayed unmatched. Germline V gene lookup returns CDR1 MDHEN and CDR2 SYDVKM. Here the CDR3 reads CASSRTGDSYEQYF. The CDR3, as DNA: TGTGCCAGCAGTAGGACAGGCGACTCCTACGAGCAGTACTTC.

This chain connects TRBV5-6 to TRBJ2-1; TRBD1 matches at 9 bases. V lost 3 bases to trimming and J lost 4 bases; unmatched junction nucleotides: 11. Germline loops: CDR1 SGHDT, CDR2 YYEEEE. The CDR3 sequence is 17 residues long. CDR3 bases: TGTGCCAGCAGCTCAACAGGACAGGGGAACTTTTACAATGAGCAGTTCTTC. Amino acid sequence: CASSSTGQGNFYNEQFF.

This clone was detected a few times. This chain connects TRBV2 to TRBJ2-1; the match to TRBD1 covers 8 bases. The V gene's germline CDR1 is SNHLY and CDR2 FYNNEI. V trimming: 4 bases; J trimming: 7 bases; junction bases outside the gene matches: 0. The CDR3 runs to 12 residues. CDR3 region: CASSGTGNEQFF. The CDR3 bases are TGTGCCAGCAGTGGGACAGGGAATGAGCAGTTCTTC.

This clone was seen only a few times. The chain employs TRBV2 and TRBJ1-1, with 7 positions matching TRBD1. V lost 1 base, J lost 4 bases, and 6 bases stayed unmatched. The germline CDR1 and CDR2 sequences are SNHLY and FYNNEI. CDR3 length: 15 residues. CDR3 protein: CASSEGIRGSTEAFF. CDR3 nucleotide sequence: TGTGCCAGCAGTGAAGGTATCAGGGGGAGCACTGAAGCTTTCTTT.

The V call is TRBV9, the J call TRBJ2-2; 7 nucleotides line up with TRBD1. Germline lookup yields CDR1 SGDLS and CDR2 YYNGEE. This CDR3 region has 14 residues. Losses at the gene ends were 1 base for V and 4 bases for J; bases not matched to a gene: 1. CDR3 sequence reads: CASSVRTGTGELFF. The CDR3 coding sequence is TGTGCCAGCAGCGTACGGACAGGCACCGGGGAGCTGTTTTTT.

The chain uses TRBV27 and TRBJ2-3, with a possible D match to TRBD1 (7 bases). Per the germline V gene, CDR1 is MNHEY and CDR2 is SMNVEV (reference sequence). Trimming took off 3 bases at V and 4 bases at J, with 11 bases between the two ends. The CDR3 totals 14 residues. CDR3 amino acids: CASSFSRGADTQYF. Here the CDR3 DNA reads TGTGCCAGCAGTTTCAGCAGGGGGGCAGATACGCAGTATTTT.

V gene TRBV6-5 combines with J gene TRBJ2-3, with 7 bases that match TRBD1. The CDR3 covers 15 residues. J was trimmed by 0 bases and V by 2 bases; bases with no gene match: 2. Germline V gives CDR1 MNHEY, CDR2 SVGAGI. The DNA of the CDR3 is TGTGCCAGCAGTTACGGCAGGGGGAGCACAGATACGCAGTATTTT. Translated, it gives CASSYGRGSTDTQYF.

This clone was seen more than once but under ten times. The V call is TRBV21-1, the J call TRBJ1-1; the table assigns TRBD1, which was not confirmed against the DNA. TRBV21-1 is flagged as a pseudogene. CDR3 length: 16 amino acids. The DNA of the CDR3 is TGTGCCAGCAGCGAAAACGATGGGACAGGGGACACTGAAGCTTTCTTT. Amino acids: CASSENDGTGDTEAFF.

Remarks on this clone: The junction and the germline gene differ at one end; a read error may be behind it. The genes are TRBV5-1 and TRBJ2-3, with 13 bases identical to TRBD2. CDR1 and CDR2 (germline): SGHRS, YFSETQ. This CDR3 spans 16 amino acids. DNA for the CDR3: TGCGCCAGCAGTTTGGAGGGACTAGCGGGAACAGATACGCAGTATTTT. Amino acid sequence: CASSLEGLAGTDTQYF. The full variable domain, completed using reference TRBV5-1 and TRBJ2-3, is KAGVTQTPRYLIKTRGQQVTLSCSPISGHRSVSWYQQTPGQGLQFLFEYFSETQRNKGNFPGRFSGRQFSNSRSEMNVSTLELGDSALYLCASSLEGLAGTDTQYFGPGTRLTVL.

This clone appeared once. The chain couples TRBV29-1 to TRBJ2-3; perhaps TRBD2 as D (9 bases). The CDR3 runs to 18 residues. Germline CDR1 and CDR2: SQVTM and ANQGSEA. Trimming removed 2 bases from V and 1 base from J, with 22 bases in between. The CDR3 DNA reads as TGCAGCGTTGAAAGGACAGGGCTAGCGGGATCCCGCACAGATACGCAGTATTTT. This translates into CSVERTGLAGSRTDTQYF.